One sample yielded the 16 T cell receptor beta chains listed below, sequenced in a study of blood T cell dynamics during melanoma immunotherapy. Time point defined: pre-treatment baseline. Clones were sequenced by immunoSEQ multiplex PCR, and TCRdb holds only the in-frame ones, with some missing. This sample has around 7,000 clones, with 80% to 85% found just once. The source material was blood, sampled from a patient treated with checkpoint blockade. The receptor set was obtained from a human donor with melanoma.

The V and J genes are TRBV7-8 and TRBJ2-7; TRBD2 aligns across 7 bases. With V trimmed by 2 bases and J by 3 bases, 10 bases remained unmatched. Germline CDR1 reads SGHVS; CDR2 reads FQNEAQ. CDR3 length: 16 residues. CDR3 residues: CASSLMGRLAVYEQYF. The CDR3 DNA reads TGTGCCAGCAGCTTAATGGGTCGGCTAGCGGTCTACGAGCAGTACTTC.

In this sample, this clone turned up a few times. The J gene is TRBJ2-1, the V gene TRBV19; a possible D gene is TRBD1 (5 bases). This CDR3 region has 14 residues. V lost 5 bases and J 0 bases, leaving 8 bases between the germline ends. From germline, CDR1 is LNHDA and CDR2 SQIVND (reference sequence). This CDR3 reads CASSLDTSYNEQFF. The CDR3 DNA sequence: TGTGCCAGTAGTTTGGACACCTCCTACAATGAGCAGTTCTTC.

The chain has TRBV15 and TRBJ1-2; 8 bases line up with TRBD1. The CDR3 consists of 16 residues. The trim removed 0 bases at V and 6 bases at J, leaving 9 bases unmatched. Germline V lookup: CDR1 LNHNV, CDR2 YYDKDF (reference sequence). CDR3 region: CATSREATGEVHGYTF. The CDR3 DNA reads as TGTGCCACCAGCAGAGAGGCGACAGGGGAAGTCCATGGCTACACCTTC.

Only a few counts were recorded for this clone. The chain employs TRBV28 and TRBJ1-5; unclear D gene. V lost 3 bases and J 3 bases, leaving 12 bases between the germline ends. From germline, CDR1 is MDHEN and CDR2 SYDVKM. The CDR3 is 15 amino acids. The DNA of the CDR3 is TGTGCCAGCAGTTTTGCGCAGGCATACAATCAGCCCCAGCATTTT. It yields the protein CASSFAQAYNQPQHF.

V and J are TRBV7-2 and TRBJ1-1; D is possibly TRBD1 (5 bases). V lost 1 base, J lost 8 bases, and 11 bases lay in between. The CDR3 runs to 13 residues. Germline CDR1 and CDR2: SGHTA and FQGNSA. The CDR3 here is CASSLVGPKEAFF. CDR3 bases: TGTGCCAGCAGCTTAGTGGGACCGAAAGAAGCTTTCTTT.

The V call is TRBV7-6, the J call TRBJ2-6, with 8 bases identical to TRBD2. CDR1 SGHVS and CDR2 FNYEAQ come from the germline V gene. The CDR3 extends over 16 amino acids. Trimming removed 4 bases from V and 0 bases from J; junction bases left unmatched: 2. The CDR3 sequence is CASSWAGGSGANVLTF. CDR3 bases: TGTGCCAGCAGCTGGGCGGGGGGCTCTGGGGCCAACGTCCTGACTTTC. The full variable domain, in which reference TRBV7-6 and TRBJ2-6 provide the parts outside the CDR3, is GAGVSQSPRYKVTKRGQDVALRCDPISGHVSLYWYRQALGQGPEFLTYFNYEAQQDKSGLPNDRFSAERPEGSISTLTIQRTEQRDSAMYRCASSWAGGSGANVLTFGAGSRLTVL.

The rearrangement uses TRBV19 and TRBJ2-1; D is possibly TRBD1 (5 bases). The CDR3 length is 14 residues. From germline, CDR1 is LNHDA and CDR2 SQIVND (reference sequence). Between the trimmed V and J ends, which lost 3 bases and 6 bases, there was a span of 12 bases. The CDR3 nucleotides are TGTGCCAGTAGTATCCAAGGGGCGCCCAATGAGCAGTTCTTC. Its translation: CASSIQGAPNEQFF.

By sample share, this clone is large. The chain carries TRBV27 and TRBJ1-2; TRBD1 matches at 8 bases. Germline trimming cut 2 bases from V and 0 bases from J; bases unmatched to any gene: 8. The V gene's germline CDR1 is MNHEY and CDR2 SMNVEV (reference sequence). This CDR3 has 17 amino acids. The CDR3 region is CASSLDAGGSPNYGYTF. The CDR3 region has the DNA TGTGCCAGCAGTTTAGATGCAGGGGGCTCACCTAACTATGGCTACACCTTC.

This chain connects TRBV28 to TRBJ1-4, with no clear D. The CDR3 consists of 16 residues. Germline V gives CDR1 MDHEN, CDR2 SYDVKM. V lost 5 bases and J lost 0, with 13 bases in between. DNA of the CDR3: TGTGCCAGCAGTACCCTTCTTACCGCAACTAATGAAAAACTGTTTTTT. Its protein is CASSTLLTATNEKLFF.

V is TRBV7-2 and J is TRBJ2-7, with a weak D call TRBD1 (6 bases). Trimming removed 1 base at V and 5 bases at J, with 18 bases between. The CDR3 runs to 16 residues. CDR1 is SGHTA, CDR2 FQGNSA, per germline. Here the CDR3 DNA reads TGTGCCAGCAGCTTAGAAACAGGGTTTACAAGGCACGAGCAGTACTTC. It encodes CASSLETGFTRHEQYF. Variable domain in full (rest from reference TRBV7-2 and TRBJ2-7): GAGVSQSPSNKVTEKGKDVELRCDPISGHTALYWYRQSLGQGLEFLIYFQGNSAPDKSGLPSDRFSAERTGGSVSTLTIQRTQQEDSAVYLCASSLETGFTRHEQYFGPGTRLTVT.

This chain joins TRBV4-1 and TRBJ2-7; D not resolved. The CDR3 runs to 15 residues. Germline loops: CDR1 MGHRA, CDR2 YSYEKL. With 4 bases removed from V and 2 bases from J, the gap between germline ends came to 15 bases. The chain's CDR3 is CASSPLGDGAYEQYF. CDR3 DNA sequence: TGCGCCAGCAGCCCACTTGGTGACGGTGCCTACGAGCAGTACTTC.

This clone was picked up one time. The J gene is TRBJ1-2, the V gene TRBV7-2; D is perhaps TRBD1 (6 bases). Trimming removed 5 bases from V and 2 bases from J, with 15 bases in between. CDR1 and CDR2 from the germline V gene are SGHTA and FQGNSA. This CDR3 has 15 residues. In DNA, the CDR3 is TGTGCCAGCAGCAGCCTCGGTACAGGGAACTATGGCTACACCTTC. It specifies CASSSLGTGNYGYTF.

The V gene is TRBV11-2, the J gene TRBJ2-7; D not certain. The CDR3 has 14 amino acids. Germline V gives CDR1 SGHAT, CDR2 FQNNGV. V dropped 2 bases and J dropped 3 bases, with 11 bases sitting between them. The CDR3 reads CASSLREGFYEQYF. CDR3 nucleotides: TGTGCCAGCAGCTTAAGAGAAGGTTTCTACGAGCAGTACTTC.

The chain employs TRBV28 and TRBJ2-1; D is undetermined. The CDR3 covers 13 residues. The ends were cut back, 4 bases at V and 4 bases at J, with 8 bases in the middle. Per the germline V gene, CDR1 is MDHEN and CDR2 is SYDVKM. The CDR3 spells CASSSKVYNEQFF. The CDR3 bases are TGTGCCAGCAGTTCGAAGGTATACAATGAGCAGTTCTTC.

The CDR3 sequence is CASSLRAGYEQYF. The CDR3 DNA reads as TGTGCCAGCAGCTTGAGGGCAGGCTACGAGCAGTACTTC. V is TRBV5-6 and J is TRBJ2-7; D is undetermined. Trimming cost V 1 base and J 3 bases, with 8 bases left between them. The CDR3 length is 13 residues. Per germline, CDR1 SGHDT and CDR2 YYEEEE.

Here the CDR3 DNA reads TGTGCCAGCAGCCGCGAGGGGGGAGAAATACACGAGCAGTACTTC. Its protein is CASSREGGEIHEQYF. The genes are TRBV6-6 and TRBJ2-7; D tentatively fits TRBD1 or TRBD2 (6 bases each). The CDR3 runs 15 residues. V lost 6 bases and J lost 5, with 20 bases in between. Per germline, CDR1 MNHNY and CDR2 SVGAGI (reference sequence).